This TCR beta chain came from a study of T cell changes during pregnancy in multiple sclerosis. The CDR3 is 17 amino acids. The protocol was immunoSEQ multiplex PCR, while the TCRdb copy is restricted to in-frame clones and leaves out a portion. The sample has about 44,000 clones; about 93% are singletons. The chain links TRBV1 to TRBJ1-6; the table names TRBD1, a call not compared with the DNA. TRBV1 is a listed pseudogene. This clonotype originated in a female donor with multiple sclerosis, enrolled in a pregnancy study. The sequenced sample was CD4+ T cells from peripheral blood mononuclear cells, obtained in the first trimester of pregnancy. The CDR3 is CTSRLQHRVAYNSPLHF. In DNA form, the CDR3 reads TGCACCAGCAGGCTACAGCACAGGGTTGCCTATAATTCACCCCTCCACTTT.